This T cell receptor (beta chain) was identified in a study of OX40 agonist ivuxolimab in advanced cancers. Study-level background: The costimulatory receptor OX40 (CD134) was targeted by ivuxolimab, a fully human IgG2 agonistic monoclonal antibody. In the dose-escalation cohort, approximately 82% of patients were male, and the mean age was approximately 60 years, with a range of roughly 23 to 85. The purpose of peripheral TCRbeta sequencing was to test whether ivuxolimab changed TCR sequence diversity and led to clonal T-cell expansion. The paper describes the monotherapy dose-escalation part (N of about 47 patients) of the phase I trial of ivuxolimab. Intravenous ivuxolimab was administered to patients every 2 weeks at six dose levels: 0.01, 0.1, 0.3, 1.5, 3 and 10 mg/kg. Prior anti-PD-1, anti-PD-L1 or anti-CTLA-4 therapy was permitted, and checkpoint inhibitors had been received by more than 35% of dose-escalation patients. Partial responses were achieved by three dose-escalation patients, of whom one had hepatocellular carcinoma and two had cutaneous melanoma. Among the roughly 52 dose-escalation patients, 19 had hepatocellular carcinoma, roughly 15 melanoma, 9 renal cell carcinoma and 9 head and neck cancer. What the work shows at the level of the full study, not this receptor alone: Partial responders in the 0.1-3.0 mg/kg groups had among the lowest normalized peripheral clonal expansion, especially among CD8+ T cells. On average, CD8+ T cells showed more expanded clones than CD4+ T cells after ivuxolimab. Low levels of normalized T-cell clonal expansion were also shown by some nonresponding patients. Which antigens the clonally expanded peripheral T cells were specific for was not determined. At doses of 0.1 to 3.0 mg/kg, clonal expansion of both CD4+ and CD8+ T cells in blood was seen between baseline and week 6.

For CDR1 and CDR2, the germline V gene (reference sequence) lists LNHDA and SQIVND. The CDR3 starts with the cysteine, ends with the phenylalanine, and has 16 residues. Only the CDR3 part of the read is kept: 48 bases, read in frame from the first base. Trimming takes 5 bases from V and 0 bases from J, and the germline ends sit 14 bases apart. Genomic DNA was isolated from the sorted cells so that the TCRbeta CDR3 region could be sequenced. The immunoSEQ Assay was used for sequencing of TCRbeta CDR3 regions. As stored in TCRdb, this immuneACCESS dataset retains in-frame rearrangements with V and J assigned. A fraction of the clones does not appear; measured against another copy, unresolved V genes explain less than half of the discrepancy, and the remainder lacks a known reason. The sample has about 45,000 clones on record, about nine tenths of them singletons. The ten largest clones capture 19% of the sample.

About this clone: Its cognate antigen has yet to be identified. No base qualities exist here, and no much larger clone lies one base off it.

Patients with autoimmune disease history or receiving systemic immunosuppression were excluded from the trial. Peripheral blood for TCR sequencing was collected from all dose cohorts at baseline, on cycle 4 day 1, and on cycle 7 day 1. The samples were taken from a phase I, first-in-human, multicenter, open-label dose-escalation trial of ivuxolimab. Adults with locally advanced or metastatic melanoma, renal cell, hepatocellular, or head and neck squamous cell carcinoma were enrolled in the trial. Before TCR sequencing, CD4+ and CD8+ T cells were separately sorted from peripheral blood. The sample in question was CD4+ or CD8+ T cells sorted from blood, obtained in a trial of the OX40 agonist ivuxolimab. The chain couples TRBV19 to TRBJ2-1, with a weak D call of TRBD2 (6 bases match). The clonotype was recovered from an adult with an advanced solid tumor such as melanoma, head and neck, liver or kidney cancer. DNA sequence: TGTGCCAGTAGTGTCTCTAGCGCTAGCTCCTACAATGAGCAGTTCTTC. This is translated as CASSVSSASSYNEQFF.